The 24 T cell receptor beta chains below all came from one sample that was sequenced in a study of blood T cells in healthy people across ages. Alongside a J-beta primer mix, a sample-barcoded 5' primer served in a second PCR lasting roughly 7 to 11 cycles. TCRdb re-analysed the 5' RACE reads in MiXCR, keeping a single row per CDR3 protein. The sample includes 550,000 to 600,000 distinct CDR3 sequences, 45% to 55% of them seen just once. The sequencing sample was made of blood. These receptor sequences come from a man older than 75 in good health.

The chain links TRBV20-1 to TRBJ2-5; D gene uncertain. Germline CDR1 DFQATT, CDR2 SNEGSKA (reference sequence). The CDR3 has 14 amino acids. The V and J ends lost 3 bases and 0 bases respectively, with 11 bases between them. For the CDR3, the DNA is TGCAGTGCTAGTACATTCGAGTACCAAGAGACCCAGTACTTC. Its translation: CSASTFEYQETQYF.

The chain joins TRBV2 to TRBJ1-2, with D uncertain. CDR3 length equals 13 residues. The V gene's germline CDR1 is SNHLY and CDR2 FYNNEI. Trimming stripped 7 bases from V and 6 bases from J, with 15 bases between. The CDR3 sequence is CASKRSGLDGYTF. CDR3 nucleotide sequence: TGTGCCAGCAAGCGTTCCGGACTAGATGGCTACACCTTC.

This clonotype occurred many times. J is TRBJ2-1 and V is TRBV6-5, with TRBD1 matching over 9 bases. This CDR3 is 15 amino acids long. J gave up 4 bases and V 6 bases, and 7 bases lay outside the gene matches. Germline CDR1 MNHEY, CDR2 SVGAGI. The CDR3 sequence: CASRKDRGQYNEQFF. The CDR3 DNA reads as TGTGCCAGCAGGAAGGACAGGGGTCAGTACAATGAGCAGTTCTTC.

This clonotype was detected only a few times. At one end the junction does not follow the germline gene, possibly because of a read error. V and J are TRBV9 and TRBJ2-7; possible D gene TRBD2, 7 bases. The CDR3 totals 14 residues. Per germline, CDR1 SGDLS and CDR2 YYNGEE. As DNA, the CDR3 is TGTGCCAGTAGCGCCGGACTAGGGGGCTACGAGCAGTACTTC. It encodes CASSAGLGGYEQYF.

The rearrangement joins TRBV20-1 to TRBJ2-4, with 8 nucleotides matching TRBD1. V trimming: 5 bases; J trimming: 7 bases; junction bases outside the gene matches: 7. The CDR3 loop spans 13 amino acids. Germline V gene lookup returns CDR1 DFQATT and CDR2 SNEGSKA (reference sequence). This CDR3 reads CSAGGDRGNIQYF. DNA for the CDR3: TGCAGTGCTGGTGGTGACAGGGGCAACATTCAGTACTTC.

This sequence joins TRBV27 and TRBJ1-2; 11 bases line up with TRBD1. The germline gives CDR1 MNHEY, CDR2 SMNVEV (reference sequence). V trimming: 8 bases; J trimming: 7 bases; junction bases outside the gene matches: 6. The CDR3 covers 13 residues. The DNA of the CDR3 is TGTGCCAGCCGGCCAGGGACAGGGGGTGGCTACACCTTC. Translating gives CASRPGTGGGYTF.

The genes are TRBV27 and TRBJ2-5; D could derive from TRBD1 or TRBD2 (5 bases each). V gave up 5 bases and J gave up 0 bases, with 16 bases separating them. The CDR3 spans 16 residues. Germline CDR1 reads MNHEY; CDR2 reads SMNVEV (reference sequence). The CDR3 coding sequence is TGTGCCAGCAGTCCTGGGACGAACCCTTACCAAGAGACCCAGTACTTC. Translation gives CASSPGTNPYQETQYF.

This chain links TRBV28 with TRBJ2-3; the D is unclear. Trimming removed 4 bases at V and 0 bases at J, with 5 bases between. The CDR3 length is 13 residues. Germline V gene data show CDR1 as MDHEN and CDR2 as SYDVKM. CDR3 protein: CASSWLSTDTQYF. Here the CDR3 DNA reads TGTGCCAGCAGTTGGTTAAGCACAGATACGCAGTATTTT.

J is TRBJ2-5 and V is TRBV4-3; D perhaps matches TRBD2 (5 bases). Trimming took 6 bases from V and 5 from J, leaving 13 bases between them. Germline assignment: CDR1 LGHNA and CDR2 YSLEER. The CDR3 runs 13 residues. As DNA, the CDR3 is TGCGCCAGCAGTTCGGGGATGGGGGAGACCCAGTACTTC. This translates into CASSSGMGETQYF.

The V and J genes are TRBV7-2 and TRBJ2-7; D is uncertain. Germline-derived CDR1 and CDR2 are SGHTA and FQGNSA. Trimming took 5 bases from V and 0 from J, leaving 8 bases between them. The length of the CDR3 is 13 residues. The CDR3 loop is CASSTTSSYEQYF. Here the CDR3 DNA reads TGTGCCAGCAGCACGACCAGCTCCTACGAGCAGTACTTC.

The rearrangement joins TRBV6-7 to TRBJ2-5; 8 bases match TRBD1. The assigned J gene may be wrong: the sequence end matches TRBJ2-7 better. TRBV6-7 is an open reading frame whose function is uncertain. The CDR3 is 13 residues long. CDR3 nucleotides: TGTGCCTCCATGACAGGGGCTTGCTACGAGCAGTACTTC. As protein: CASMTGACYEQYF.

The chain couples TRBV18 to TRBJ2-4; 9 bases fit TRBD1. TRBJ2-7 matches the DNA end more closely, so the J call is doubtful. Germline CDR1 is KGHSH and CDR2 is LQKENI. CDR3 size: 16 residues. The CDR3 sequence: CASSPLTGGNRYEQYF. CDR3 DNA sequence: TGTGCCAGCTCACCTCTGACAGGGGGTAATAGGTACGAGCAGTACTTC.

J is TRBJ1-1 and V is TRBV4-2; TRBD1 matches at 7 bases. Germline V gene lookup returns CDR1 LGHNA and CDR2 YNFKEQ. The CDR3 is made up of 16 amino acids. V shed 4 bases and J 1 base; nucleotides not matched to a gene: 9. The CDR3 DNA follows: TGTGCCAGCAGCCCGACGAGGGGACAGAGGAACACTGAAGCTTTCTTT. Translating gives CASSPTRGQRNTEAFF.

This clonotype turned up a few times. This chain connects TRBV10-3 to TRBJ2-5; D uncertain. The V end lost 4 bases, the J end lost 4 bases, and 4 bases lay between the germline ends. The CDR3 has 11 amino acids. Germline-derived CDR1 and CDR2 are ENHRY and SYGVKD. CDR3 DNA: TGTGCCATCAGTGCTGGAGAGACCCAGTACTTC. It translates to CAISAGETQYF.

V gene TRBV28 combines with J gene TRBJ2-5; TRBD1 matches 9 bases. The CDR3 consists of 14 residues. J gave up 3 bases and V 3 bases, and 2 bases lay outside the gene matches. Germline assignment: CDR1 MDHEN and CDR2 SYDVKM. For the CDR3, the DNA is TGTGCCAGCAGTTTGCGGACAGGGGAAGAGACCCAGTACTTC. Its protein is CASSLRTGEETQYF.

The chain couples TRBV6-2 or TRBV6-3 to TRBJ1-2; D might be TRBD1 (6 bases). V shed 6 bases and J shed 6 bases, with 14 bases lying between them. There are 13 residues in the CDR3. In germline, CDR1 is MNHEY, CDR2 SVGEGT. CDR3 amino acids: CASSTGQSDGYTF. CDR3 DNA sequence: TGTGCCAGCAGCACCGGACAGAGTGATGGCTACACCTTC.

The V and J genes are TRBV5-1 and TRBJ1-1, with 8 bases aligning to TRBD1. CDR1 is SGHRS, CDR2 YFSETQ, per germline. J gave up 11 bases and V 4 bases, and 16 bases lay outside the gene matches. CDR3 length: 15 amino acids. In DNA form, the CDR3 reads TGCGCCAGCAGCCTGGACGGGGACAGGACCGGGGAGGCTTTCTTT. Its protein is CASSLDGDRTGEAFF. The whole variable domain, remainder taken from reference TRBV5-1 and TRBJ1-1, is KAGVTQTPRYLIKTRGQQVTLSCSPISGHRSVSWYQQTPGQGLQFLFEYFSETQRNKGNFPGRFSGRQFSNSRSEMNVSTLELGDSALYLCASSLDGDRTGEAFFGQGTRLTVV.

The CDR3 coding sequence is TGCAGTGCAGGTAGCGGGGGGGAAGCTCACGAGCAGTACTTC. This gives the protein CSAGSGGEAHEQYF. V usage is TRBV20-1 and J usage is TRBJ2-7; TRBD2 aligns across 11 bases. Per germline, CDR1 DFQATT and CDR2 SNEGSKA (reference sequence). This CDR3 is 14 amino acids long. V trimming: 6 bases; J trimming: 5 bases; junction bases outside the gene matches: 9.

This rearrangement joins TRBV4-1 to TRBJ1-6; perhaps TRBD1 as D (6 bases). V was shortened by 3 bases and J by 11 bases, with 26 bases between the two germline ends. The CDR3 sequence is 18 residues long. In germline, CDR1 is MGHRA, CDR2 YSYEKL. The chain's CDR3 is CASSHSQGTLKVGAPLHF. CDR3 DNA sequence: TGCGCCAGCAGCCACTCTCAGGGGACCTTAAAGGTGGGGGCACCCCTCCACTTT.

This clonotype was found a few times. This sequence joins TRBV29-1 and TRBJ2-5; either TRBD1 or TRBD2 may fit D (5 bases each). Trimming removed 6 bases at V and 13 bases at J, with 18 bases between. Germline assignment: CDR1 SQVTM and CDR2 ANQGSEA. CDR3 length equals 11 residues. The CDR3 loop is CSVVYRGWGYF. The CDR3 region has the DNA TGCAGCGTCGTCTACCGGGGCTGGGGGTACTTC.

The chain has TRBV5-1 and TRBJ2-4; 7 bases are a match to TRBD2. The end of the DNA fits TRBJ2-5 better, so the J call may be wrong. The CDR3 is made up of 16 amino acids. Germline V CDR1 and CDR2: SGHRS, YFSETQ. The CDR3 region has the DNA TGCGCCAGCAGCCTAACTCACAGCGGGAATCAAGAGACCCAGTACTTC. This sequence encodes CASSLTHSGNQETQYF.

The chain has TRBV10-2 and TRBJ2-2; D perhaps matches TRBD1 (5 bases). The CDR3 consists of 15 residues. Germline-derived CDR1 and CDR2 are WSHSY and SAAADI. Trimming shortened V by 8 bases and J by 6 bases, and 19 bases separated the two germline ends. The CDR3: CASARPRVTPGELFF. CDR3 nucleotides: TGCGCCAGCGCCCGCCCCAGGGTAACACCCGGGGAGCTGTTTTTT.

In this sample, this clonotype turned up a few times. J is TRBJ2-1 and V is TRBV6-5, with 10 nucleotides matching TRBD1. V gave up 4 bases and J gave up 4 bases; unmatched junction bases: 4. The germline CDR1 and CDR2 sequences are MNHEY and SVGAGI. The CDR3 length is 15 residues. CDR3 DNA: TGTGCCAGCAGTTCGACAGGGGGCCCTTACAATGAGCAGTTCTTC. This sequence encodes CASSSTGGPYNEQFF.

CDR3 sequence: CASSDSPGVTSYNEQFF. CDR3 DNA: TGTGCCAGCAGTGACTCCCCAGGGGTTACTTCCTACAATGAGCAGTTCTTC. This chain uses TRBV6-4 with TRBJ2-1; a weak D match, TRBD1 (6 bases). CDR3 length: 17 amino acids. Germline V CDR1 and CDR2: MRHNA, SNTAGT. Trimming pared 0 bases from V and 1 base from J, leaving 13 bases between.